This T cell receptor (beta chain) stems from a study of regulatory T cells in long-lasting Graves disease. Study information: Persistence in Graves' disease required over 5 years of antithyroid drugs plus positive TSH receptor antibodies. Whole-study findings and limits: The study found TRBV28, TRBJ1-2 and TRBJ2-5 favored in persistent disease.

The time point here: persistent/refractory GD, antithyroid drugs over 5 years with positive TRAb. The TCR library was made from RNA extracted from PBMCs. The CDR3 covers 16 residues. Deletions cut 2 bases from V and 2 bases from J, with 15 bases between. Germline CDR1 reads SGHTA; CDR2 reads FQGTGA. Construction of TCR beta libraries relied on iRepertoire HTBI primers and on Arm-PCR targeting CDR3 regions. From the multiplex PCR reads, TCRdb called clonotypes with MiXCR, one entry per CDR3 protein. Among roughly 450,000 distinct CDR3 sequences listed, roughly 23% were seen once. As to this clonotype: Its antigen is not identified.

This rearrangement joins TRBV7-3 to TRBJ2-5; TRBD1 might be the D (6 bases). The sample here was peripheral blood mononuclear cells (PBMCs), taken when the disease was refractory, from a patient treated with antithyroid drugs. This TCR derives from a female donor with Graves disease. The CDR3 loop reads CASSLGGQGPQETQYF. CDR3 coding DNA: TGTGCCAGCAGCTTAGGGGGCCAGGGGCCACAAGAGACCCAGTACTTC.